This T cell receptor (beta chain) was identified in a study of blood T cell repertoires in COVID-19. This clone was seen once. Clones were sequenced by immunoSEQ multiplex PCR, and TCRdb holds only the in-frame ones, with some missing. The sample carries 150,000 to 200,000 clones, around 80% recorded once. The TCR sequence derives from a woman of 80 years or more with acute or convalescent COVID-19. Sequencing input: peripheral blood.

The CDR3 DNA is TGTGCCAGCAGTCGCAGCGGGGTGAACACCGGGGAGCTGTTTTTT. As protein: CASSRSGVNTGELFF. The rearrangement links TRBV6-5 to TRBJ2-2; the match to TRBD2 covers 7 bases. The V gene end was trimmed by 5 bases and the J gene end by 1 base; junction bases not matched to a gene: 4. The CDR3 runs 15 residues. Germline V gene data show CDR1 as MNHEY and CDR2 as SVGAGI.